This T cell receptor beta chain is drawn from a study of T-cell reconstitution after alpha-beta-depleted transplantation in children. In its sample, this clonotype was seen many times. What it recognizes is unknown. Researchers prepared the TCRbeta library using unique molecular identifiers, the study reports. TCRdb itself ran the PCR reads through MiXCR, one entry per CDR3 protein. Of 240,000 or so distinct CDR3 sequences listed, roughly 8.2% are singletons. The length of the CDR3 is 13 residues. Germline V gene sequence: CDR1 LGHDT, CDR2 YNNKEL (reference sequence). Trimming cost V 10 bases and J 4 bases, with 14 bases left between them. Findings and caveats of the study: T-cell counts and diversity were attributed mostly to newly produced T cells one year after transplant. The study reportedly traced alpha-beta T cells about two months after transplant to several hundred expanded graft clones.

The chain uses TRBV3-1 and TRBJ2-1; TRBD2 is a possible D gene (5 bases). Sequencing was performed on PBMCs, mostly from graft donor cells, taken 180 days after TCRalphabeta/CD19-depleted stem cell transplant. This TCR was recovered from a male patient aged 10 to 17 who had a stem cell transplant for acute lymphoblastic leukemia, so the T cells may come from the graft donor. The CDR3 sequence: CATRGPSYNEQFF. The CDR3 nucleotides are TGTGCCACTCGGGGTCCGAGTTACAATGAGCAGTTCTTC.